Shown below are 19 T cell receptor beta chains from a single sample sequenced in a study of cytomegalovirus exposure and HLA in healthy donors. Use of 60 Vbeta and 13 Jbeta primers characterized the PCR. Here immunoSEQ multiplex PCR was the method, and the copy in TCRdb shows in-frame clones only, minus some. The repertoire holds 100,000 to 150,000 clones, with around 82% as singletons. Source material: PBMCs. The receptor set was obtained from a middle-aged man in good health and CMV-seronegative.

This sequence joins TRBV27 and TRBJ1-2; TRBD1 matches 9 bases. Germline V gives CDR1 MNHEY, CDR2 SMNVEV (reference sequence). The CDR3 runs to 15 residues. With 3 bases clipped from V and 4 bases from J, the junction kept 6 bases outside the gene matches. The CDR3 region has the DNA TGTGCCAGCAGTTTTTCGGACAGGGGCGCCTATGGCTACACCTTC. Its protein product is CASSFSDRGAYGYTF.

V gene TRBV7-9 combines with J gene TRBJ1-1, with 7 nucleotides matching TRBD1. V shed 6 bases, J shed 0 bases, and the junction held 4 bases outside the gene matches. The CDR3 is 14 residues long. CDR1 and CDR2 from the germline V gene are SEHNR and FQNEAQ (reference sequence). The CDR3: CASREGAMNTEAFF. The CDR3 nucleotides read TGTGCCAGCAGGGAGGGGGCCATGAACACTGAAGCTTTCTTT.

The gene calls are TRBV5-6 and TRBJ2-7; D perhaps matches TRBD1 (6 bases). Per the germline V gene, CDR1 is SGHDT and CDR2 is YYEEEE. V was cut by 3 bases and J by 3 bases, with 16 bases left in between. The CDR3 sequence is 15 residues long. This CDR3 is CASSSISQGFYEQYF. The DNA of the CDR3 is TGTGCCAGCAGCTCCATCAGCCAGGGGTTCTACGAGCAGTACTTC.

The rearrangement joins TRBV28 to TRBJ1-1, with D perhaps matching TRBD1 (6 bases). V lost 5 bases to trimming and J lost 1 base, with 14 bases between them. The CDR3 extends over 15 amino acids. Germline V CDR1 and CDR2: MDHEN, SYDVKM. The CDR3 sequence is CASSALGQPNTEAFF. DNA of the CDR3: TGTGCCAGCAGTGCCCTTGGACAGCCGAACACTGAAGCTTTCTTT.

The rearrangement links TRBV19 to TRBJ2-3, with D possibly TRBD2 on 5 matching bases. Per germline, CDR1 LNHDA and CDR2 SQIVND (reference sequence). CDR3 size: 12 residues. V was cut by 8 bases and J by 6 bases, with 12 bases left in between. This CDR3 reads CASPAGGDTQYF. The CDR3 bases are TGTGCCAGTCCCGCCGGCGGGGATACGCAGTATTTT. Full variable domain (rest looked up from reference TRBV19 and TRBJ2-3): DGGITQSPKYLFRKEGQNVTLSCEQNLNHDAMYWYRQDPGQGLRLIYYSQIVNDFQKGDIAEGYSVSREKKESFPLTVTSAQKNPTAFYLCASPAGGDTQYFGPGTRLTVL.

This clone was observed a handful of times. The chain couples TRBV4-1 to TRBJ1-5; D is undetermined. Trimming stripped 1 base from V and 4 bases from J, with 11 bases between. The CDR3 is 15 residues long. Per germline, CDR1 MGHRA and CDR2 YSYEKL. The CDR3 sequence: CASSQGPTENQPQHF. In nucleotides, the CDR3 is TGCGCCAGCAGCCAAGGGCCCACAGAAAATCAGCCCCAGCATTTT.

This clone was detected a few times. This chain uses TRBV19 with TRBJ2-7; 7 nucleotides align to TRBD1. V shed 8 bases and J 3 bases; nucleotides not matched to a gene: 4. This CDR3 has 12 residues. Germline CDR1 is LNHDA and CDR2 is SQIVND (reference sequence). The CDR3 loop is CASRDSYYEQYF. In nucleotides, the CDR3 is TGTGCCAGTCGGGACAGCTACTACGAGCAGTACTTC.

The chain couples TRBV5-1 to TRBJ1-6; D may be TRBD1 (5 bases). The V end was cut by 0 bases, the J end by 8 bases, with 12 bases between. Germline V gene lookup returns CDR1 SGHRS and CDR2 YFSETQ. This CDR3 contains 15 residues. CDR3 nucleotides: TGCGCCAGCAGCTTGGCCGGGGGGGGAGATTCACCCCTCCACTTT. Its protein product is CASSLAGGGDSPLHF.

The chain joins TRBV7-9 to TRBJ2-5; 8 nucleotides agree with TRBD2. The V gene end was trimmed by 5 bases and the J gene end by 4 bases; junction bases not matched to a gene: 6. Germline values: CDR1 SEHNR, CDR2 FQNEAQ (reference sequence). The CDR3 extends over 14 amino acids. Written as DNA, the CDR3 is TGTGCCAGCAGCCAAGGGACTAGAAGAGAGACCCAGTACTTC. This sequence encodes CASSQGTRRETQYF.

CDR3 DNA: TGTGCCAGCCGGGTCTTACAGGGGAGGGCTTTCTTT. This sequence encodes CASRVLQGRAFF. This sequence joins TRBV7-9 and TRBJ1-1; 7 bases map to TRBD1. The CDR3 contains 12 residues. Germline CDR1 SEHNR, CDR2 FQNEAQ (reference sequence). V lost 8 bases, J lost 11 bases, and 11 bases stayed unmatched.

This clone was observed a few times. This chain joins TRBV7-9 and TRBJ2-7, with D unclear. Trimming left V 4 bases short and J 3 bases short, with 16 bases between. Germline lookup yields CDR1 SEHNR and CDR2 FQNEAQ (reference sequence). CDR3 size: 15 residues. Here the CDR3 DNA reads TGTGCCAGCAGCTCCCAGAGGTCCGTAGTCTACGAGCAGTACTTC. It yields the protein CASSSQRSVVYEQYF.

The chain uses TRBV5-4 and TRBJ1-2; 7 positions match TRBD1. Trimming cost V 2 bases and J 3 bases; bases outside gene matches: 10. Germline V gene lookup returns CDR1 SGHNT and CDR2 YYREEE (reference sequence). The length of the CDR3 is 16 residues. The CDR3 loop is CASSFLMDRLYYGYTF. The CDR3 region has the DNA TGTGCCAGCAGCTTCCTCATGGACAGGCTTTACTATGGCTACACCTTC.

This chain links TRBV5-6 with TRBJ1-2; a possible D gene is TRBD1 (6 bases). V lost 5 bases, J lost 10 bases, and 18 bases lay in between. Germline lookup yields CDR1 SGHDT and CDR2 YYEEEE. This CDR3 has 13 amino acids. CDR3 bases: TGTGCCAGCAGTTCCGACAGGCGCCTTGACTACACCTTC. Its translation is CASSSDRRLDYTF.

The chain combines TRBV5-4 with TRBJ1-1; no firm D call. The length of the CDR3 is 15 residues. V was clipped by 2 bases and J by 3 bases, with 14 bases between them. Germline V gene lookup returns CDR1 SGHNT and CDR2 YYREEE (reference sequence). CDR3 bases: TGTGCCAGCAGCTTTGGTCGGCGAGGAGACACTGAAGCTTTCTTT. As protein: CASSFGRRGDTEAFF.

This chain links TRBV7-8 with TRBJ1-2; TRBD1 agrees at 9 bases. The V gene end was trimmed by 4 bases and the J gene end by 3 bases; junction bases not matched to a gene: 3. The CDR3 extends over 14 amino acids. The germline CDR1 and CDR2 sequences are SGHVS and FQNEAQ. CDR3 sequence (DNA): TGTGCCAGCAGCTCAGGACAGGGGTACTATGGCTACACCTTC. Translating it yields CASSSGQGYYGYTF.

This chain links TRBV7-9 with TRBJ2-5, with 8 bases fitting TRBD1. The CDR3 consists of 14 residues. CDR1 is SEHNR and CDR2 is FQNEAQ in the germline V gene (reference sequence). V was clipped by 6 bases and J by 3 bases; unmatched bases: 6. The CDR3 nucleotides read TGTGCCAGCAGTTCTACAGGGGGAAAAGAGACCCAGTACTTC. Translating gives CASSSTGGKETQYF.

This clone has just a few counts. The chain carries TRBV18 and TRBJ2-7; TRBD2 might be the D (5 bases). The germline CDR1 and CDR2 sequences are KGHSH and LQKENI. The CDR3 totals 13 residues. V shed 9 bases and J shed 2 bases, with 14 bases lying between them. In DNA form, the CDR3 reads TGTGCCAGTGCCCTAGGGAGTGCCTACGAGCAGTACTTC. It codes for CASALGSAYEQYF.

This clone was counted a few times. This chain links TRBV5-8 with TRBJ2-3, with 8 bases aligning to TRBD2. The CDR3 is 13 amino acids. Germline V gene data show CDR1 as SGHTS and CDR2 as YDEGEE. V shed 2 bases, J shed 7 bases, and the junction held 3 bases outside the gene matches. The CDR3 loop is CASSFRGGNTQYF. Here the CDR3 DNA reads TGTGCCAGCAGCTTTCGCGGGGGGAATACGCAGTATTTT.

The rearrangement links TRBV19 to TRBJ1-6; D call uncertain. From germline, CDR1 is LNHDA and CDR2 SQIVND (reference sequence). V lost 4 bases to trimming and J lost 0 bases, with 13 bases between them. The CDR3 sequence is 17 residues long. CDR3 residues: CASSSPRGSSYNSPLHF. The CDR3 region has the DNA TGTGCCAGTAGTAGCCCCCGGGGAAGCTCCTATAATTCACCCCTCCACTTT.